This T cell receptor beta chain was sequenced during a study of T-cell memory formation after mild COVID-19. The CDR3 is made up of 15 amino acids. Germline CDR1 reads SGHTA; CDR2 reads FQGNSA. Trimming left V 5 bases short and J 4 bases short, with 14 bases between. TCRdb independently ran MiXCR on the 5' RACE reads; one entry per CDR3 protein. The table has over 450,000 distinct CDR3 sequences, 20% seen once. This sequence originates from an adult woman who had mild COVID-19 (a few samples of this study predate the infection). Cell type and time point are not known. The specimen sequenced was PBMCs or a T cell subset sorted from them (not recorded which). The chain carries TRBV7-2 and TRBJ2-2, with a weak D call TRBD2 (6 bases). CDR3: CASSLQRRGTGELFF. The CDR3 DNA follows: TGTGCCAGCAGCCTCCAGCGGAGGGGCACCGGGGAGCTGTTTTTT.